These 29 T cell receptor beta chains were sequenced from one sample in a study of shared clonotypes between healthy human individuals. The protocol was immunoSEQ multiplex PCR, while the TCRdb copy is restricted to in-frame clones and leaves out a portion. The sample shows some 980,000 clones, approximately 76% of them seen only once. The sample comprised memory CD4+ T cells sorted from blood. The subset: CD45RA-negative fraction. These receptor sequences come from a man younger than 30 in good health.

This clone was counted once. This rearrangement joins TRBV15 to TRBJ2-3; 8 bases are a match to TRBD2. The CDR3 is 15 residues long. Losses at the gene ends were 4 bases for V and 3 bases for J; bases not matched to a gene: 6. Germline-derived CDR1 and CDR2 are LNHNV and YYDKDF (reference sequence). Here the CDR3 DNA reads TGTGCCACCAGCACCTTAGCGGGAAAAACAGATACGCAGTATTTT. Translated: CATSTLAGKTDTQYF. Full variable domain (remainder filled in from reference TRBV15 and TRBJ2-3): DAMVIQNPRYQVTQFGKPVTLSCSQTLNHNVMYWYQQKSSQAPKLLFHYYDKDFNNEADTPDNFQSRRPNTSFCFLDIRSPGLGDTAMYLCATSTLAGKTDTQYFGPGTRLTVL.

This chain uses TRBV9 with TRBJ2-7; perhaps TRBD2 as D (7 bases). The germline gives CDR1 SGDLS, CDR2 YYNGEE. The CDR3 has 15 residues. With 0 bases removed from V and 1 base from J, the gap between germline ends came to 11 bases. The CDR3 region is CASSVEAGASYEQYF. The DNA of the CDR3 is TGTGCCAGCAGCGTAGAGGCGGGGGCGTCCTACGAGCAGTACTTC.

This chain joins TRBV18 and TRBJ1-2; D may be TRBD1 (5 bases). The CDR3 covers 15 residues. The V and J ends lost 2 bases and 2 bases respectively, with 12 bases between them. Looked up from germline, CDR1 is KGHSH and CDR2 is LQKENI. This chain's CDR3 is CASSPTGGENYGYTF. CDR3 DNA: TGTGCCAGCTCACCAACGGGGGGAGAGAACTATGGCTACACCTTC.

Ten or more counts support this clone. Written as DNA, the CDR3 is TGTGCCAGCAGTTGGCGTGGAAGTGGCTACACCTTC. Translation gives CASSWRGSGYTF. The chain couples TRBV6-5 to TRBJ1-2; D gene uncertain. This CDR3 spans 12 amino acids. The germline V and J ends were trimmed by 4 bases and 7 bases, with 10 bases remaining between them. The germline gives CDR1 MNHEY, CDR2 SVGAGI.

This clone was found a few times. V gene TRBV11-2 combines with J gene TRBJ2-7; D not certain. This CDR3 region has 14 residues. The V gene's germline CDR1 is SGHAT and CDR2 FQNNGV. The V gene lost 0 bases and the J gene lost 0 bases, with 6 bases spanning the gap. The CDR3: CASSLDGHSYEQYF. The CDR3 bases are TGTGCCAGCAGCTTAGATGGGCACTCCTACGAGCAGTACTTC.

The gene calls are TRBV6-5 and TRBJ2-5; 9 bases are shared with TRBD2. The V segment lost 6 bases and the J segment 1 base; nucleotides outside the gene matches: 6. The length of the CDR3 is 15 residues. Germline loops: CDR1 MNHEY, CDR2 SVGAGI. This chain's CDR3 is CASSRLAVGQETQYF. The CDR3, as DNA: TGTGCCAGCAGCAGACTAGCGGTAGGCCAAGAGACCCAGTACTTC.

This chain uses TRBV10-3 with TRBJ1-2; D is undetermined. The CDR3 is 14 residues long. V dropped 4 bases and J dropped 4 bases, with 13 bases sitting between them. Germline-derived CDR1 and CDR2 are ENHRY and SYGVKD. CDR3 in amino acids: CAISADPGAYGYTF. CDR3 coding DNA: TGTGCCATCAGTGCCGACCCCGGAGCCTATGGCTACACCTTC.

The CDR3 loop is CASSPRTSGGITDTQYF. The CDR3 nucleotides read TGTGCCAGCAGCCCCCGGACTAGCGGGGGCATCACAGATACGCAGTATTTT. This chain links TRBV5-4 with TRBJ2-3, with 13 positions matching TRBD2. The CDR3 is made up of 17 amino acids. CDR1 and CDR2 from the germline V gene are SGHNT and YYREEE (reference sequence). J gave up 2 bases and V 4 bases, and 7 bases lay outside the gene matches. The full variable domain, completed using reference TRBV5-4 and TRBJ2-3, is ETGVTQSPTHLIKTRGQQVTLRCSSQSGHNTVSWYQQALGQGPQFIFQYYREEENGRGNFPPRFSGLQFPNYSSELNVNALELDDSALYLCASSPRTSGGITDTQYFGPGTRLTVL.

The J gene is TRBJ2-7, the V gene TRBV10-3; TRBD1 matches at 9 bases. After removal of 4 bases from V and 1 base from J, the junction contained 2 bases not matched to a gene. The CDR3 extends over 14 amino acids. Germline CDR1 and CDR2: ENHRY and SYGVKD. The CDR3 region is CAISGGTGSYEQYF. In DNA form, the CDR3 reads TGTGCCATCAGTGGGGGGACAGGGTCCTACGAGCAGTACTTC.

The V and J genes are TRBV6-1 and TRBJ1-5; D perhaps matches TRBD1 (5 bases). Trimming removed 9 bases at V and 6 bases at J, with 18 bases between. The CDR3 runs 14 residues. In germline, CDR1 is MNHNS, CDR2 SASEGT. The CDR3 bases are TGTGCCAGTTGGCCGGGGGGGATGTCTCAGCCCCAGCATTTT. This encodes CASWPGGMSQPQHF.

The V and J genes are TRBV28 and TRBJ1-5; TRBD1 matches at 7 bases. The CDR3 is made up of 17 amino acids. Germline V gene data show CDR1 as MDHEN and CDR2 as SYDVKM. Trimming took 8 bases from V and 6 from J; bases not matched to a gene: 19. CDR3 in DNA: TGTGCCAGCCGGCACCTCCGGGACAGCTGGTCGAGTCAGCCCCAGCATTTT. Translated: CASRHLRDSWSSQPQHF.

The chain couples TRBV7-2 to TRBJ2-5; TRBD2 matches 9 bases. The CDR3 is 15 amino acids. Germline CDR1 SGHTA, CDR2 FQGNSA. J lost 5 bases, V lost 0 bases, and 4 bases had no gene match. CDR3 sequence reads: CASSLASGGWETQYF. The CDR3, as DNA: TGTGCCAGCAGCTTAGCTAGCGGGGGATGGGAGACCCAGTACTTC.

The chain employs TRBV29-1 and TRBJ1-1; D is unclear. V shed 2 bases and J shed 11 bases, with 3 bases lying between them. The germline gives CDR1 SQVTM, CDR2 ANQGSEA. The CDR3 has 8 amino acids. The DNA of the CDR3 is TGCAGCGTTGAAAGGGCTTTCTTT. Translated: CSVERAFF. The full variable domain, its missing parts supplied by reference TRBV29-1 and TRBJ1-1, is SAVISQKPSRDICQRGTSLTIQCQVDSQVTMMFWYRQQPGQSLTLIATANQGSEATYESGFVIDKFPISRPNLTFSTLTVSNMSPEDSSIYLCSVERAFFGQGTRLTVV.

This clone was counted only a few times. V usage is TRBV6-1 and J usage is TRBJ1-1, with D possibly TRBD1 on 6 matching bases. CDR3 size: 13 residues. From germline, CDR1 is MNHNS and CDR2 SASEGT. V was cut by 6 bases and J by 11 bases, with 19 bases left in between. The CDR3 loop is CASSKTGPGGAFF. The DNA of the CDR3 is TGTGCCAGCAGCAAAACAGGGCCGGGAGGGGCTTTCTTT.

This sequence joins TRBV7-9 and TRBJ2-1, with D maybe TRBD1 (5 bases). This CDR3 contains 14 residues. V was clipped by 1 base and J by 2 bases, with 6 bases between them. Germline V gene data show CDR1 as SEHNR and CDR2 as FQNEAQ (reference sequence). The CDR3 loop is CASSLGTTYNEQFF. CDR3 in DNA: TGTGCCAGCAGCTTAGGGACAACCTACAATGAGCAGTTCTTC.

The J gene is TRBJ2-2, the V gene TRBV27; D unclear. This CDR3 has 12 residues. V lost 6 bases and J lost 2, with 4 bases in between. CDR1 and CDR2 from the germline V gene are MNHEY and SMNVEV (reference sequence). This chain's CDR3 is CASRRNTGELFF. CDR3 DNA: TGTGCCAGCAGACGAAACACCGGGGAGCTGTTTTTT.

The chain uses TRBV19 and TRBJ1-5; tentatively, D is TRBD1 (5 bases). Germline assignment: CDR1 LNHDA and CDR2 SQIVND (reference sequence). This CDR3 is built from 16 residues. V lost 9 bases and J lost 2, with 20 bases in between. The CDR3 DNA is TGTGCCAGCAAACAACGGGAGATGGGGGGCAATCAGCCCCAGCATTTT. It specifies CASKQREMGGNQPQHF.

This chain uses TRBV2 with TRBJ2-3; D possibly corresponds to TRBD1 (6 bases). There are 15 residues in the CDR3. Germline loops: CDR1 SNHLY, CDR2 FYNNEI. Trimming took 1 base from V and 3 from J, leaving 11 bases between them. CDR3 residues: CASSEGLRGTDTQYF. The CDR3 coding sequence is TGTGCCAGCAGTGAAGGTTTGAGGGGGACAGATACGCAGTATTTT. Using reference TRBV2 and TRBJ2-3 for the parts outside the CDR3, the full variable domain is EPEVTQTPSHQVTQMGQEVILRCVPISNHLYFYWYRQILGQKVEFLVSFYNNEISEKSEIFDDQFSVERPDGSNFTLKIRSTKLEDSAMYFCASSEGLRGTDTQYFGPGTRLTVL.

This clone was seen only a few times. Additional DNA sequences in this sample encode the identical CDR3. The rearrangement joins TRBV18 to TRBJ1-4, with D possibly being TRBD1 (5 bases). This CDR3 has 14 residues. Trimming removed 1 base from V and 4 bases from J, with 7 bases in between. Germline assignment: CDR1 KGHSH and CDR2 LQKENI. The CDR3 DNA is TGTGCCAGCTCACCACAGGGGAATAATGAAAAACTGTTTTTT. It encodes CASSPQGNNEKLFF.

This clone was picked up a small number of times. Germline is not matched at one junction end, which may reflect a read error. This chain links TRBV6-1 with TRBJ2-3; D unclear. CDR1 and CDR2 (germline): MNHNS, SASEGT. The length of the CDR3 is 13 residues. CDR3 sequence reads: CASREGPPDTQYF. The CDR3 DNA reads as TGTGCCAGCAGGGAAGGGCCGCCAGATACGCAGTATTTT.

This chain uses TRBV7-9 with TRBJ2-7, with 9 nucleotides matching TRBD1. V was pared by 5 bases and J by 5 bases, with 7 bases of the junction left unmatched. The CDR3 is made up of 14 amino acids. Germline loops: CDR1 SEHNR, CDR2 FQNEAQ (reference sequence). CDR3 amino acids: CASSPQRTGDEQYF. The CDR3 DNA follows: TGTGCCAGCAGCCCCCAGAGGACAGGGGACGAGCAGTACTTC.

The rearrangement uses TRBV19 and TRBJ1-5; the D gene is possibly TRBD1 (6 bases). The germline CDR1 and CDR2 sequences are LNHDA and SQIVND (reference sequence). The CDR3 has 15 residues. V lost 6 bases and J lost 2, with 14 bases in between. CDR3: CASSAIAGGNQPQHF. The CDR3 nucleotides read TGTGCCAGTAGCGCGATCGCAGGGGGCAATCAGCCCCAGCATTTT.

This chain links TRBV5-1 with TRBJ1-5; the D gene is possibly TRBD1 (5 bases). Looked up from germline, CDR1 is SGHRS and CDR2 is YFSETQ. This CDR3 is 15 amino acids long. V was trimmed by 0 bases and J by 7 bases, leaving 14 bases between them. CDR3 coding DNA: TGCGCCAGCAGCTTGGATACAGGCCCCGGGCAGCCCCAGCATTTT. Protein product: CASSLDTGPGQPQHF.

A word on this clone: Other DNA sequences from this sample encode an identical CDR3 as well. The gene calls are TRBV7-2 and TRBJ2-3, with 7 nucleotides matching TRBD2. The length of the CDR3 is 15 residues. V lost 5 bases, J lost 0 bases, and 5 bases stayed unmatched. Germline V lookup: CDR1 SGHTA, CDR2 FQGNSA. The CDR3 DNA reads TGTGCCAGCAGCCCGAGCGGGACTAGCACAGATACGCAGTATTTT. Translation gives CASSPSGTSTDTQYF.

The chain recombines TRBV5-1 with TRBJ2-1; a weak D match, TRBD2 (7 bases). V dropped 9 bases and J dropped 6 bases, with 16 bases sitting between them. Germline lookup yields CDR1 SGHRS and CDR2 YFSETQ. The CDR3 length is 13 residues. The CDR3 reads CATRSGTSNEQFF. The CDR3 nucleotides read TGCGCCACGAGGAGCGGGACATCCAATGAGCAGTTCTTC.

This clone was picked up a small number of times. The V call is TRBV10-3, the J call TRBJ1-1; 8 bases agree with TRBD1. Germline CDR1 is ENHRY and CDR2 is SYGVKD. CDR3 length: 13 amino acids. V lost 6 bases to trimming and J lost 1 base; unmatched junction nucleotides: 1. CDR3 sequence reads: CAIRGQANTEAFF. The CDR3 region has the DNA TGTGCCATCAGGGGACAGGCGAACACTGAAGCTTTCTTT.

This chain connects TRBV5-1 to TRBJ2-7, with D perhaps assigned TRBD1 or TRBD2 (5 bases each). Trimming left V 0 bases short and J 4 bases short, with 17 bases between. CDR3 length equals 16 residues. The V gene's germline CDR1 is SGHRS and CDR2 YFSETQ. CDR3 sequence (DNA): TGCGCCAGCAGCTTGGCCTTAAGCGTCAGGGAGTACGAGCAGTACTTC. Its protein is CASSLALSVREYEQYF.

The chain combines TRBV5-6 with TRBJ1-2; D unclear. Germline V lookup: CDR1 SGHDT, CDR2 YYEEEE. This CDR3 has 14 amino acids. V lost 3 bases to trimming and J lost 2 bases, with 11 bases between them. CDR3: CASSYPGSNYGYTF. The CDR3 nucleotides read TGTGCCAGCAGCTACCCGGGGTCAAACTATGGCTACACCTTC.

This chain joins TRBV19 and TRBJ1-2; possibly TRBD1 for D (5 bases). This CDR3 spans 17 amino acids. Trimming pared 6 bases from V and 5 bases from J, leaving 25 bases between. CDR1 is LNHDA and CDR2 is SQIVND in the germline V gene (reference sequence). CDR3 loop: CASSFPRGDRPSYGYTF. In DNA form, the CDR3 reads TGTGCCAGTAGCTTCCCCCGGGGAGACAGACCATCTTATGGCTACACCTTC.